The source of this T cell receptor (beta chain) is a study of T-cell reconstitution after alpha-beta-depleted transplantation in children. General study points: T-cell counts and diversity at one year following transplant were attributed mainly to newly produced T cells. Several hundred rapidly expanded clones from non-depleted graft cells reportedly supplied alpha-beta T cells about two months post-transplant. At day 60, the high TCRbeta diversity found in some patients originated from recipient T cells and thymic progenitors that had survived.

This clonotype was counted many times. Its antigen is unknown. The TCRbeta library incorporated unique molecular identifiers. TCRdb independently ran MiXCR on the PCR reads; one entry per CDR3 protein. The sample includes around 300,000 distinct CDR3 sequences, less than 9.5% of them seen just once. V lost 10 bases, J lost 5 bases, and 21 bases lay in between. The CDR3 totals 15 residues. The chain is built from TRBV12-3 or TRBV12-4 and TRBJ1-5; D is perhaps TRBD1 (6 bases). Sample: peripheral blood, taken 360 days after TCRalphabeta/CD19-depleted stem cell transplant. The receptor was derived from a female patient aged 2-10 years who had a stem cell transplant for Fanconi anemia, so the T cells may come from the graft donor. The CDR3: CANRSTTGSDQPQHF. The CDR3 region has the DNA TGTGCCAACCGATCCACCACAGGGTCGGATCAGCCCCAGCATTTT.